These T cell receptor beta chains were read from a single sample in a study of T cells in Graves' hyperthyroidism and ophthalmopathy. Each CDR3 protein is one row after TCRdb ran MiXCR on the multiplex PCR reads. The sample yields hundreds of thousands of distinct CDR3 sequences, about 14% seen once. The sequencing input was blood. These TCRs come from a woman aged 40-49 years with Graves' ophthalmopathy. The CDR3 runs from the conserved cysteine through the conserved F or W. D genes are given only for firm matches. Only part of the rows carry a size: once, few, many, or a class if the clone is expanded.

TRBJ2-5	.	TRBV28	many	CASSPGVGKSQETQYF	TGTGCCAGCAGTCCAGGGGTCGGGAAGAGCCAAGAGACCCAGTACTTC
TRBJ1-2	TRBD1	TRBV19	many	CASSMGQQYGYTF	TGTGCCAGTAGTATGGGACAGCAGTATGGCTACACCTTC
TRBJ2-7	TRBD2	TRBV28	many	CASSLYTLAGVFEQYF	TGTGCCAGCAGTTTATATACCCTAGCGGGAGTCTTCGAGCAGTACTTC
TRBJ2-7	TRBD2	TRBV24-1	.	CATSDGGRGYEQYF	TGTGCCACCAGTGATGGCGGGAGAGGTTACGAGCAGTACTTC
TRBJ2-5	.	TRBV12-3/TRBV12-4	.	CASTPKRQKETQYF	TGTGCCAGCACCCCAAAGAGGCAAAAAGAGACCCAGTACTTC
TRBJ2-7	TRBD1	TRBV29-1	many	CSVGTDTGDEQYF	TGCAGCGTTGGAACCGATACAGGGGACGAGCAGTACTTC
TRBJ1-2	.	TRBV20-1	many	CSAPKVAENYGYTF	TGCAGTGCCCCGAAAGTTGCAGAGAACTATGGCTACACCTTC
TRBJ1-2	.	TRBV28	.	CRVGSTGYTF	TGCAGGGTGGGGTCTACGGGCTACACCTTC
TRBJ2-5	.	TRBV7-2	many	CASSLVGGQETQYF	TGTGCCAGCAGCTTAGTGGGAGGACAAGAGACCCAGTACTTC
TRBJ2-3	.	TRBV11-2	.	CASSLVGLITDTQYF	TGTGCCAGCAGCTTAGTAGGGCTTATCACAGATACGCAGTATTTT
TRBJ2-2	.	TRBV5-1	few	CASSFLGTNTGELFF	TGCGCCAGCAGCTTCCTAGGGACGAACACCGGGGAGCTGTTTTTT
TRBJ1-5	.	TRBV28	many	CASSLGARRPRSNQPQHF	TGTGCCAGCAGTTTAGGAGCCAGGCGCCCCCGAAGCAATCAGCCCCAGCATTTT
TRBJ1-2	.	TRBV12-5	many	CASGLWQESTNYGYTF	TGTGCTAGTGGTTTGTGGCAGGAATCCACTAACTATGGCTACACCTTC
TRBJ1-1	.	TRBV6-1	many	CASSDRSGTEAFF	TGTGCCAGCAGTGATAGGTCGGGGACTGAAGCTTTCTTT
TRBJ1-3	TRBD1	TRBV2	many	CASSRDSSGGNTIYF	TGTGCCAGCAGTAGGGACAGTTCGGGTGGAAACACCATATATTTT
TRBJ2-5	.	TRBV25-1	many	CASSGRLQETQYF	TGTGCCAGCAGTGGGCGGCTCCAAGAGACCCAGTACTTC
TRBJ2-4	.	TRBV7-8	many	CASSSGNIQYF	TGTGCCAGCAGCTCAGGAAACATTCAGTACTTC
TRBJ2-7	.	TRBV28	many	CASRTQGIIYEQYF	TGTGCCAGCAGGACACAGGGAATCATCTACGAGCAGTACTTC
TRBJ1-1	.	TRBV6-1	many	CASTKTMRAEAFF	TGTGCCAGCACCAAGACAATGAGGGCTGAAGCTTTCTTT
TRBJ2-5	TRBD2	TRBV7-3	.	CASSFGLAGAYETQYF	TGTGCCAGCAGCTTTGGACTAGCGGGAGCTTATGAGACCCAGTACTTC
TRBJ2-7	.	TRBV30	many	CAWSVVGEQYF	TGTGCCTGGAGTGTAGTGGGCGAGCAGTACTTC
TRBJ2-7	TRBD1	TRBV12-3/TRBV12-4	many	CASSFLWTGIGEQYF	TGTGCCAGCAGTTTCCTTTGGACAGGGATTGGCGAGCAGTACTTC
TRBJ2-5	.	TRBV6-1	few	CASSLEDEQETQYF	TGTGCCAGCAGCCTCGAAGACGAACAAGAGACCCAGTACTTC
TRBJ2-5	.	TRBV19	many	CASRKEGNPETQYF	TGTGCCAGTAGGAAGGAGGGTAATCCAGAGACCCAGTACTTC
TRBJ2-5	.	TRBV20-1	.	CSASSAQKQETQYF	TGCAGTGCTAGTTCAGCGCAGAAGCAAGAGACCCAGTACTTC
TRBJ1-5	TRBD1	TRBV12-3/TRBV12-4	many	CASSPGQGMQPQHF	TGTGCCAGCAGCCCAGGACAGGGAATGCAGCCCCAGCATTTT
TRBJ2-7	TRBD1	TRBV30	.	CAWCSGQGAGEQYF	TGTGCCTGGTGTTCGGGACAGGGGGCTGGGGAGCAGTACTTC
TRBJ2-7	.	TRBV7-6	many	CASSFGWTAEQYF	TGTGCCAGCAGCTTTGGTTGGACCGCCGAGCAGTACTTC